This T cell receptor beta chain is from a study of cytomegalovirus exposure and HLA in healthy donors (dated by TCRdb to 2016 to 2017). For context, the study as a whole: In an earlier analysis of around 540 of the donors, under 300 Gb of sequence data and 117 million unique TCR beta sequences from some 170 million T cells were reported. In the later analysis, no new phenotypic data were used to find candidate immune exposures; instead, reliance was placed on TCR beta sequences and their occurrence across donors. Every repertoire in the discovery cohort had been generated on one and the same sequencing platform. The study aimed to test whether signatures of past pathogen exposure could be identified by cataloging public T cell receptors. Among 398 genotyped donors of the cohort, an average of approximately 240,000 unique TCR beta nucleotide sequences was sequenced per donor, of which about 19% were non-productive. An earlier analysis of 587 of the donors used high-throughput TCR beta sequencing to judge whether each TCR beta V gene segment behaved as functional or pseudogenic. A handful of DR-DQ haplotypes were handled as single units for association and clustering because linkage in the cohort was strong. The number of donors typed differed by locus, with roughly 620-640 for A, B, C, DRB1 and DQB1, roughly 520 for DQA1, approximately 580 for DPA1, and roughly 450 for DPB1. Using immunosequencing, the study profiled T cell repertoires from fewer than 700 subjects and related those repertoires to cytomegalovirus serostatus. Donor age, sex, ethnicity and CMV serostatus were compiled together with the repertoire data. To predict cytomegalovirus infection status, the study combined high-throughput TCR immunosequencing, statistical association of individual TCRs with disease status, and machine learning. To study patterns of TCR occurrence, a later analysis re-analyzed previously published TCR beta repertoires from around 700 donors and added high-resolution HLA genotyping. The genetic ancestry cluster associated with self-reported Caucasian donors included over 80% of the 398 genotyped donors. Genome-wide SNP genotypes for about three fifths of the roughly 700 donors were used in a later genetic analysis, which treated that subset as a discovery cohort. In addition to the first cohort of 666 subjects, a separate validation cohort of around 110 different subjects was used. Both class I and class II loci were covered by HLA typing, at four-digit resolution. An early release covering roughly 600 HLA-typed donors comprised around 300 gigabases of sequencing data and tens of millions of unique TCR sequences. Summary of the overall study and its limitations: The earlier analysis of 450 to 700 of the donors excluded 15 to 20 rarely observed V segments, including chromosome 9 orphons, because counts were too low. Immune exposure information for the cohort was limited to CMV serostatus. The classifier was reported to diagnose cytomegalovirus status with high specificity and sensitivity in both the original cohort and the validation cohort. In a later genetic analysis, a missense DCLRE1C variant was associated with V-gene and J-gene trimming of TCR beta chains, and the association was replicated in an independent cohort. A total of about 180 TCR beta chains were listed by the study as associated with cytomegalovirus. In this cohort, only TCR beta chains were sequenced, and detectable features were limited by the absence of alpha or paired-chain data. Correlated functional status among segregating V segments might be attributable to linkage disequilibrium, but an unknown experimental factor could not be ruled out. In vitro tests confirmed that a few of the cytomegalovirus-associated TCR beta chains recognize cytomegalovirus antigens. Assigning TCR associations to individual alleles was difficult when HLA alleles, especially DR and DQ, strongly co-occurred. According to the authors, the approach could potentially be generalized to other disease states and immunological phenotypes. A later analysis found that TCR association rates varied across HLA loci, with DRB1 alleles showing the most associated TCRs and HLA-C alleles the fewest. Most TCR sequences were observed very rarely across donors, whereas some public TCRs were present in many individuals. At a false discovery rate of 0.05, a later analysis linked around 15,000 TCR beta sequences to specific HLA alleles. A group of highly shared sequence variants was considered likely to be a technical artifact of the sequencing pipeline. A later analysis found that HLA-associated TCR beta chains were more clonally expanded and had lower generation probabilities than equally common non-associated chains. A further reported finding was that TCR beta sequences accurately predicted the HLA-A and HLA-B alleles for most subjects in the first cohort. According to a later analysis, parvovirus B19, influenza, CMV and Epstein-Barr virus appeared linked to several top co-occurrence clusters. According to a later genetic analysis, donors in an Asian-associated ancestry cluster had fewer N-insertions in productive TCRs than the roughly 660-donor mean. Presence/absence analyses assumed roughly uniform sequencing depth across donors, an assumption that may not hold. The 87-base-pair reads could not distinguish some IMGT-functional V segments, including TRBV6-2 and TRBV6-3, so those segments were excluded. Broadly in line with IMGT annotations, most TCR beta V segments showed up in productive rearrangements about 90% or about 30% of the time in an earlier analysis of about 500 of the donors. According to a later analysis, most CMV-associated TCR beta chains appeared to be HLA-restricted, and the HLA associations seemed to be driven largely by CMV exposure. Because HLA typing was missing for some donors at each locus, association tests included only the typed subset.

Library method: the immunoSEQ multiplex PCR assay. For the multiplex PCR, a mixture combining 60 forward primers for TCR Vbeta segments and 13 reverse primers for TCR Jbeta segments was used. Amplification of the CDR3 region of rearranged TCR beta genes was performed with a multiplex PCR assay on genomic DNA. On the Illumina HiSeq System, the amplified TCR beta libraries were sequenced as 87-base-pair reads. The source study handled its data this way. Across the 700 or so repertoires, a later analysis counted some 81 million unique TCR beta chains, some 11 million of which were shared by at least two donors. Raw reads were error-corrected and collapsed into unique sequences with a nearest-neighbor algorithm that merged closely related sequences to remove PCR and sequencing errors. CDR3 sequences were aligned to IMGT reference sequences to assign V, D and J gene segments. For a sequence to be retained, a match of at least six nucleotides to both a V gene segment and a J gene segment was required. A rearrangement was called productive if the CDR3 had no stop codons and remained in frame with V and J, and every other rearrangement was called non-productive. CDR3 was defined according to IMGT convention as the region running from the second conserved V-encoded cysteine to the conserved J-encoded phenylalanine. The earlier analysis of about 570 of the donors excluded any sequence lacking an unambiguous match to a single V gene segment. In an earlier analysis of some 590 of the donors, V segments were called functional above 56.7% productive rearrangements and were called segregating when the between-donor standard deviation exceeded 5%. A statistical classification framework was built to diagnose cytomegalovirus status from the catalog of TCR beta chain sequences. In a later analysis, TCR nucleotide sequences were compared against IMGT/GENE-DB human TR gene sequences so that V and J genes could be assigned. In a later analysis, CDR3 sequences and most-parsimonious VDJ recombination scenarios were assigned using the TCRdist pipeline. In a later analysis, each TCR beta chain was defined by its CDR3 amino acid sequence together with its V-gene family, and reads without a unique V-gene family were excluded. As a way to deal with suspected cross-contamination and a sequencing artifact, a later analysis dropped nearly 600 nucleotide sequences that were highly shared and had low generation probability. In a later analysis, a clonal expansion index was calculated for each public chain from normalized within-repertoire ranks of inferred template counts. Generation probabilities in a later analysis came from a VDJ recombination model fitted to out-of-frame rearrangements, and those results were checked against IGoR. In a later analysis, TCR-TCR, TCR-HLA and TCR-CMV co-occurrence was scored with hypergeometric tests, and a repertoire-size bias correction was applied to TCR pairs. False discovery rates were estimated in a later analysis by permuting HLA or CMV assignments 20 times. A later analysis grouped co-occurring TCRs with DBSCAN, adding TCRdist sequence similarity when clustering within HLA-allele-positive subsets. Repertoires with fewer than 30,000 or more than 120,000 public chains, plus five repertoires with anomalous nucleotide sharing, were excluded from co-occurrence clustering. Entries here come from immuneACCESS through TCRdb and include only in-frame sequences with V and J called. Some clones fail to appear in such tables; in the studies checked, an unresolved V gene covers under half of the shortfall, and the cause of the remainder is unknown. V and J calls and clone size are as listed in that table; D and trimming were resolved from the DNA. Here the sample has roughly 160,000 clones; over 75% occur a single time. 1.5% to 2% of the sample lies in the top ten.

The CDR3, cysteine through phenylalanine, is 14 amino acids long. CDR3 DNA is the only sequence kept; it has 42 bases, read in frame from the first base. The germline V gene (reference sequence) gives CDR1 as SSHAT and CDR2 as FNYEAQ. The cohort consisted of approximately 690 healthy bone marrow donors. At the time of sampling, all cohort members were nominally healthy, though unrecorded immune exposures were likely present. The donor was CMV seronegative and was included in the group of a few hundred seronegative cohort members. A peripheral blood sample was collected from each donor, and TCR beta sequencing was performed on peripheral blood mononuclear cells. The Qiagen DNeasy Blood Extraction Kit was used to extract genomic DNA from the blood cell samples. Concerning this clone itself: Its recognized antigen is unknown. An end of the junction does not agree with germline; a read error may underlie this.

The chain uses TRBV7-7 and TRBJ2-2, with TRBD2 as a weak D call on 5 bases. This clonotype originated in a woman aged 25 to 39 in good health and CMV-seronegative. The sequenced material came from PBMCs. The sequenced DNA is TGTGCTAGCAGTTTGGACTTGAACACCGGGGAGCTGTTTTTT. It encodes CASSLDLNTGELFF.